The clone carrying this TCR beta chain was counted only a few times. What it binds is unknown. PCR employed 60 Vbeta and 13 Jbeta primers. Generated by immunoSEQ multiplex PCR, the TCRdb table keeps only in-frame clones and is missing some. Of some 150,000 clones listed, more than 65% are singletons. Trimming cost V 5 bases and J 0 bases; bases outside gene matches: 4. The V gene's germline CDR1 is MNHEY and CDR2 SMNVEV (reference sequence). This CDR3 has 15 residues. The entry originates in a study of cytomegalovirus exposure and HLA in healthy donors. Study-level findings and limits: Some 17,000 TCR beta sequences were associated with HLA alleles at 0.05 false discovery rate in a later analysis. Rarity marked most TCR sequences, yet some public TCRs occurred in many donors.

Sequenced: PBMCs. V usage is TRBV27 and J usage is TRBJ1-1, with 9 bases matching TRBD1. This sequence was found in a woman aged 50 to 65 in good health and CMV-seronegative. The CDR3 nucleotides are TGTGCCAGCAGTCGAGGACAGGGGCTGAACACTGAAGCTTTCTTT. Protein: CASSRGQGLNTEAFF.